Below, one T cell receptor (beta chain) is given with its context. With survey level as its setting, the immunoSEQ assay was v3.0. Assay: immunoSEQ multiplex PCR; the TCRdb copy retains only in-frame clones and omits some. Of around 38,000 clones listed, about 95% were seen once; the top ten hold roughly 2.2%. The data were obtained in a study of long-term antiretroviral therapy in people with HIV. The clonotype was recovered from a man younger than 45 with HIV. The source material was unsorted PBMCs, sampled roughly 9.4 years after starting antiretroviral therapy.

The CDR3 loop is CASSFRQGDTEAFF. The CDR3 DNA reads TGTGCCAGCAGCTTTCGACAGGGGGACACTGAAGCTTTCTTT. The chain couples TRBV7-9 to TRBJ1-1; TRBD1 aligns across 9 bases. The ends lost 3 bases at V and 3 bases at J; junction bases unmatched: 2. CDR3 length equals 14 residues. The V gene's germline CDR1 is SEHNR and CDR2 FQNEAQ (reference sequence). Filled out from reference TRBV7-9 and TRBJ1-1, the complete variable domain reads DTGVSQNPRHKITKRGQNVTFRCDPISEHNRLYWYRQTLGQGPEFLTYFQNEAQLEKSRLLSDRFSAERPKGSFSTLEIQRTEQGDSAMYLCASSFRQGDTEAFFGQGTRLTVV.